This TCR beta chain stems from a study of cytomegalovirus exposure and HLA in healthy donors. Whole-study context: The platform used for the roughly 120 validation repertoires matched that of the 666 first-cohort repertoires, a later analysis reported.

This CDR3 has 13 residues. Trimming cost V 5 bases and J 9 bases; bases outside gene matches: 7. The germline gives CDR1 MNHEY, CDR2 SMNVEV (reference sequence). These donors were members of the approximately 110-subject validation cohort, a group separate from the roughly 670-subject first cohort. The assay was immunoSEQ multiplex PCR, and TCRdb's table has in-frame clones only and misses some. The table lists about 79,000 clones, 93% of them singletons. The V gene is TRBV27, the J gene TRBJ2-1; 7 bases match TRBD1. The sample taken for sequencing was PBMCs. The clonotype originates from a woman aged 25 to 45 in good health and CMV-seronegative. CDR3 sequence: CASSRQGPREQFF. CDR3 in DNA: TGTGCCAGCAGTCGACAGGGCCCTCGTGAGCAGTTCTTC.